What follows are 10 T cell receptor beta chains derived from one specimen sequenced in a study of tumor-infiltrating lymphocytes in primary liver carcinoma. Blood RNA came from unsorted whole blood; germline DNA was also extracted. A primer in the constant region served to generate TCR beta cDNA from 500 ng of total RNA. Slightly modified ARM-PCR, run as three nested multiplex PCR rounds, produced the TCR beta libraries. TRBV1-TRBV30 forward and Cbeta reverse primers drove the first two roughly 10-cycle rounds. Each CDR3 protein gets one entry after TCRdb re-called the multiplex PCR reads with MiXCR. This table holds over 250,000 distinct CDR3 sequences, nearly 60% found once. The sequenced material came from peripheral blood. These receptors came from a woman in her 30s with primary liver carcinoma and hepatitis B virus infection.

Here the CDR3 reads CASSGGTVSQPYYGYTF. CDR3 nucleotides: TGTGCCAGCAGCGGAGGGACAGTTTCCCAACCCTACTATGGCTACACCTTC. The chain uses TRBV6-5 and TRBJ1-2, with 7 bases lining up with TRBD1. The CDR3 consists of 17 residues. V lost 6 bases and J lost 3; bases outside the gene matches: 16. Per germline, CDR1 MNHEY and CDR2 SVGAGI.

About this clonotype: A much larger clone is a single base away; this may be a read error. The rearrangement links TRBV29-1 to TRBJ1-5, with D tentatively TRBD1 (5 bases). Germline CDR1 SQVTM, CDR2 ANQGSEA. The CDR3 is made up of 14 amino acids. The CDR3 DNA is TGCGGCGTTGAAGATCGGACAACCGACCAGCCCCAGCATTTT. It yields the protein CGVEDRTTDQPQHF.

This chain joins TRBV28 and TRBJ2-7; 10 nucleotides match TRBD1. The length of the CDR3 is 14 residues. With 3 bases clipped from V and 5 bases from J, the junction kept 4 bases outside the gene matches. The germline CDR1 and CDR2 sequences are MDHEN and SYDVKM. CDR3 protein: CASSFLGQGNEQYF. The CDR3 nucleotides are TGTGCCAGCAGTTTCTTGGGACAGGGGAACGAGCAGTACTTC.

This chain connects TRBV6-2 or TRBV6-3 to TRBJ2-6; 7 positions agree with TRBD1. The junction had 10 bases not matched to a gene; V was cut back by 2 bases and J by 0 bases. Germline values: CDR1 MNHEY, CDR2 SVGEGT. The CDR3 is 19 amino acids. In DNA form, the CDR3 reads TGTGCCAGCAGTTACCCAAGGACAGGACCTCACTCTGGGGCCAACGTCCTGACTTTC. The encoded protein is CASSYPRTGPHSGANVLTF.

This clonotype showed up just once. The CDR3 does not close with the conserved phenylalanine or tryptophan, likely indicating a read error. The rearrangement joins TRBV6-2 or TRBV6-3 to TRBJ1-5, with D possibly being TRBD1 (6 bases). Germline-derived CDR1 and CDR2 are MNHEY and SVGEGT. This CDR3 has 13 residues. The CDR3 loop is CASRQASNRPQHS. As DNA, the CDR3 is TGTGCCAGCCGACAGGCCAGCAATCGGCCCCAGCATTCT.

CDR3 sequence: CASQAPSYEQYF. DNA of the CDR3: TGTGCCAGCCAGGCACCTTCCTACGAGCAGTACTTC. The chain recombines TRBV28 with TRBJ2-7, with D uncertain. The V gene lost 8 bases and the J gene lost 1 base, with 9 bases spanning the gap. The CDR3 has 12 amino acids. Germline-derived CDR1 and CDR2 are MDHEN and SYDVKM.

In its sample, this clonotype was seen many times. This sequence joins TRBV11-2 and TRBJ1-1; D is uncertain. Trimming left V 2 bases short and J 0 bases short, with 7 bases between. Germline CDR1 is SGHAT and CDR2 is FQNNGV. The CDR3 has 14 amino acids. CDR3 loop: CASSLTAMNTEAFF. CDR3 bases: TGTGCCAGCAGCTTAACGGCGATGAACACTGAAGCTTTCTTT. Full variable domain (rest looked up from reference TRBV11-2 and TRBJ1-1): EAGVAQSPRYKIIEKRQSVAFWCNPISGHATLYWYQQILGQGPKLLIQFQNNGVVDDSQLPKDRFSAERLKGVDSTLKIQPAKLEDSAVYLCASSLTAMNTEAFFGQGTRLTVV.

Concerning this clonotype itself: Germline is not matched at one junction end, which may reflect a read error. The chain employs TRBV11-2 and TRBJ2-2; D perhaps matches TRBD2 (5 bases). CDR3 length: 17 amino acids. The germline V gene has CDR1 SGHAT and CDR2 FQNNGV. The CDR3 DNA reads TGTGCCAGCAGCCCCGGTGGGAGTGCCTTCAACACCGGGGAGTTGTTTTTT. Amino acids: CASSPGGSAFNTGELFF.

The rearrangement joins TRBV30 to TRBJ2-5; TRBD1 is a possible D gene (6 bases). Germline V gene sequence: CDR1 GTSNPN, CDR2 SVGIG (reference sequence). This CDR3 is 14 amino acids long. V lost 0 bases to trimming and J lost 9 bases, with 17 bases between them. DNA of the CDR3: TGTGCCTGGAGTGTACGGCTAGCTGAGGGGGCCCAGTACTTC. The encoded protein is CAWSVRLAEGAQYF.

The rearrangement links TRBV5-4 to TRBJ1-1; D gene unclear. The V and J ends lost 4 bases and 6 bases respectively, with 16 bases between them. Germline V gene data show CDR1 as SGHNT and CDR2 as YYREEE (reference sequence). CDR3 length equals 14 residues. For the CDR3, the DNA is TGTGCCAGCAGCCTTATATCTAAGAGAGCTGAAGCTTTCTTT. Encoded protein: CASSLISKRAEAFF.